This TCR beta chain is from a study of blood T cell repertoires in COVID-19. Assay used: immunoSEQ multiplex PCR; TCRdb lists only in-frame clones, some missing. The sample has fewer than 300,000 clones; 82% are singletons. Germline V gene data show CDR1 as KGHDR and CDR2 as SFDVKD. V was shortened by 9 bases and J by 4 bases, with 20 bases between the two germline ends. The CDR3 covers 15 residues. This clonotype originated in a woman aged 18-35 years with acute or convalescent COVID-19. Sequencing was done on a sample of peripheral blood. V usage is TRBV24-1 and J usage is TRBJ1-2; the D is unclear. The CDR3 bases are TGTGCCACCGGAGTGACCAGACGATTACCCTATGGCTACACCTTC. Protein sequence: CATGVTRRLPYGYTF.